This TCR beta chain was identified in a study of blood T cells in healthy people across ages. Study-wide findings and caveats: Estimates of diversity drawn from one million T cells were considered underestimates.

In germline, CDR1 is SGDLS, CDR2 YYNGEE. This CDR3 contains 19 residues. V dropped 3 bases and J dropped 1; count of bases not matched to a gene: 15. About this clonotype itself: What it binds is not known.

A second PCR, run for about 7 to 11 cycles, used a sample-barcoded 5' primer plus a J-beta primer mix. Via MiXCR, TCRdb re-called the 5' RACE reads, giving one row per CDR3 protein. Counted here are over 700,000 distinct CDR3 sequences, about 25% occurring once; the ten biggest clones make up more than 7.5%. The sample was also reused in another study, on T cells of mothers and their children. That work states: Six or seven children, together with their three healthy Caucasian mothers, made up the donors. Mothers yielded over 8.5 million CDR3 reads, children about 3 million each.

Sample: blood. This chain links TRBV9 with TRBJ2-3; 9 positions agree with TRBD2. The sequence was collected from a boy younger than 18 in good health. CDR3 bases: TGTGCCAGCAGCGCTAGGGGTTCTAGCGGGGTAGGGGGCACAGATACGCAGTATTTT. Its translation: CASSARGSSGVGGTDTQYF.